This T cell receptor beta chain originates from a study of Ad26.COV2.S vaccination and SARS-CoV-2 variants (dated by TCRdb to the early 2020s). As for the study more broadly: Donors in the vaccine arm were drawn from COV1001, a phase I-IIa trial of Ad26.COV2.S in healthy adults that was multicentre, randomized, double-blind and placebo-controlled. Investigators did not know the trial group allocation while performing experiments and assessing outcomes. Ad26.COV2.S was given intramuscularly at 5x10^10 or 1x10^11 viral particles, as a single shot or as two shots 56 days apart. The TCR-sequenced set comprised approximately 32 samples: about 19 Ad26.COV2.S vaccine recipients, 5 placebo recipients and 8 SARS-CoV-2 convalescent individuals. TCRbeta repertoire sequencing served as the tool for gauging how specific and how broad the SARS-CoV-2-reactive T cell receptors were following Ad26.COV2.S vaccination. Trial participants were randomized into five groups of five: low-dose or high-dose Ad26.COV2.S given once or twice, or placebo on both occasions.

The immunoSEQ Assay was used to sequence TCRbeta CDR3 regions. After extraction, genomic DNA underwent amplification by bias-controlled multiplex PCR, followed by high-throughput sequencing. As for the authors' bioinformatics: To quantify the absolute abundance of every unique TCRbeta CDR3 region, sequences were collapsed and filtered. T cell fraction was estimated by normalizing TCRbeta template counts to usable DNA, with usable DNA measured through amplification of reference genes found in all nucleated cells. Repertoire TCRs were annotated as SARS-CoV-2-specific when V gene, CDR3 amino acid sequence and J gene were exactly matched to a known reactive TCR set. The reference SARS-CoV-2 TCR set came from MIRA and was filtered for enrichment in COVID-19-positive ImmuneCODE repertoires, removing public or cross-reactive TCRs. Using the MIRA antigens, annotated TCRs were further analysed by specific ORF or by position within an ORF. Depth was the summed frequency of annotated unique rearrangements, while breadth was defined as annotated unique rearrangements over total unique productive rearrangements. TCR breadth was compared between groups using two-sided Wilcoxon rank-sum tests. TCRdb retrieved this table from immuneACCESS and kept in-frame rearrangements only. Not all clones are present; in checked studies, unresolved V genes account for under half, and no reason is known for the remainder. V, J and clone size derive from that table, while D and trimming were established from the DNA sequence. The sample table shows fewer than 900,000 clones, and approximately 88% are seen once. The ten largest clones add up to about 1.5% of the sample.

Per the publication, the treatment or condition label means: approximately 18 received Ad26.COV2.S at low or high dose, single or two shots; several received placebo; per-sample allocation not given. For vaccine and placebo recipients, repertoires were sequenced using samples collected on day 63 after the first injection. Cohort 1b enrolled about two dozen adults aged 18-55 years at a single site in Boston, USA, between 29 July and 7 August 2020. Ad26.COV2.S was a replication-incompetent adenovirus type 26 vector that expressed a prefusion-stabilized SARS-CoV-2 spike protein derived from the original Wuhan strain. The germline V gene (reference sequence) sets CDR1 to SEHNR and CDR2 to FQNEAQ. The cysteine opens and the phenylalanine closes a CDR3 of 13 amino acids. Of the read, only the CDR3 DNA is kept; its 39 bases are in frame from base 1. V is pared back by 7 bases and J by 7 bases, with 13 bases lying between the germline termini.

Summary of the overall study and its limitations: After vaccination, spike-specific CD8+ and CD4+ T cell responses were reported to show substantial breadth. Vaccine and placebo recipients had similar non-spike TCR breadth, a finding consistent with the vaccine containing only spike. According to the authors, total T cell responses may have been underestimated by the TCR breadth and depth analyses. Compared with placebo recipients, Ad26.COV2.S recipients showed higher spike-specific TCR breadth (P = 0.0014). The study was not powered for comparison of responses between vaccine doses or regimens.

For this clone: Its antigen is unknown. The record has no base qualities; no much larger clone is one base away.

The V gene is TRBV7-9 and the J gene is TRBJ1-4; TRBD1 is perhaps the D gene, given 5 matching bases. The origin of this receptor is a person aged 18-65 years who received the Ad26.COV2.S COVID-19 vaccine or a placebo. This specimen consisted of peripheral blood, obtained in a trial of Ad26.COV2.S vaccine versus placebo. The nucleotides read TGTGCCAGCACCCTGGGAGGGGCTGAAAAACTGTTTTTT. The encoded protein is CASTLGGAEKLFF.